This is a list of T cell receptor beta chains from one sample in a study of blood T cell repertoires in COVID-19. Sequencing used immunoSEQ multiplex PCR; TCRdb keeps in-frame clones, though not all of them. The repertoire holds about 210,000 clones, approximately 80% seen once, with about 13% in the top ten. Sequenced material: peripheral blood. These receptors were taken from a human donor in a cohort sampled during active COVID-19. Each CDR3 is given with its conserved first and last residue. The D gene is left open where the match is weak. The listing skips clone size in some rows; elsewhere it reads once, few, many or a size class.

v_gene: TRBV9; j_gene: TRBJ2-5; d_gene: TRBD2; abundance: .; CDR3aa: CASSVGLAGAPQETQYF; CDR3nt: TGTGCCAGCAGCGTAGGACTAGCGGGGGCCCCACAAGAGACCCAGTACTTC
v_gene: TRBV5-1; j_gene: TRBJ1-1; d_gene: TRBD1; abundance: .; CDR3aa: CASSWNRGTEAFF; CDR3nt: TGCGCCAGCAGCTGGAACAGGGGCACTGAAGCTTTCTTT
v_gene: TRBV12-3/TRBV12-4; j_gene: TRBJ2-5; d_gene: .; abundance: .; CDR3aa: CASTPEQETQYF; CDR3nt: TGTGCCAGCACCCCGGAACAGGAGACCCAGTACTTC
v_gene: TRBV6-2/TRBV6-3; j_gene: TRBJ1-1; d_gene: TRBD1; abundance: .; CDR3aa: CASSSATGFGTEAFF; CDR3nt: TGTGCCAGCAGTTCCGCGACAGGGTTTGGGACTGAAGCTTTCTTT
v_gene: TRBV5-4; j_gene: TRBJ2-7; d_gene: TRBD2; abundance: .; CDR3aa: CASSPGGSGDAYEQYF; CDR3nt: TGTGCCAGCAGCCCTGGGGGTAGCGGGGACGCCTACGAGCAGTACTTC
v_gene: TRBV7-2; j_gene: TRBJ2-7; d_gene: TRBD2; abundance: .; CDR3aa: CASSFPLGGVYEQYF; CDR3nt: TGTGCCAGCAGCTTCCCCCTCGGGGGGGTTTACGAGCAGTACTTC
v_gene: TRBV19; j_gene: TRBJ1-4; d_gene: .; abundance: .; CDR3aa: CASSTTEGTNEKLFF; CDR3nt: TGTGCCAGTAGTACTACAGAGGGAACTAATGAAAAACTGTTTTTT
v_gene: TRBV5-1; j_gene: TRBJ2-5; d_gene: TRBD2; abundance: .; CDR3aa: CASSPSLAGVETQYF; CDR3nt: TGCGCCAGCAGCCCCTCACTAGCGGGAGTGGAGACCCAGTACTTC
v_gene: TRBV7-2; j_gene: TRBJ2-2; d_gene: .; abundance: many; CDR3aa: CASSSDTGELFF; CDR3nt: TGTGCCAGCAGCTCAGACACCGGGGAGCTGTTTTTT
v_gene: TRBV24-1; j_gene: TRBJ1-3; d_gene: .; abundance: .; CDR3aa: CATSDPRLGVGNTIYF; CDR3nt: TGTGCCACCAGTGATCCCCGGCTAGGGGTCGGAAACACCATATATTTT
v_gene: TRBV7-2; j_gene: TRBJ2-1; d_gene: TRBD1; abundance: .; CDR3aa: CASSTGQGIFAGYNEQFF; CDR3nt: TGTGCCAGCAGCACGGGACAGGGGATATTTGCGGGATACAATGAGCAGTTCTTC
v_gene: TRBV7-6; j_gene: TRBJ2-5; d_gene: .; abundance: once; CDR3aa: CASSRYQETQYF; CDR3nt: TGTGCCAGCAGCCGGTACCAAGAGACCCAGTACTTC
v_gene: TRBV6-5; j_gene: TRBJ2-7; d_gene: .; abundance: .; CDR3aa: CASGARGTYEQYF; CDR3nt: TGTGCCAGCGGGGCCAGGGGAACCTACGAGCAGTACTTC
v_gene: TRBV6-5; j_gene: TRBJ1-5; d_gene: .; abundance: .; CDR3aa: CASSRPGGNQPQHF; CDR3nt: TGTGCCAGCAGTAGACCCGGGGGCAATCAGCCCCAGCATTTT
v_gene: TRBV28; j_gene: TRBJ2-1; d_gene: .; abundance: .; CDR3aa: CASTLGVSGNEQFF; CDR3nt: TGTGCCAGCACCTTGGGTGTGTCGGGCAATGAGCAGTTCTTC
v_gene: TRBV19; j_gene: TRBJ1-2; d_gene: TRBD1; abundance: .; CDR3aa: CASRDRQGYGYTF; CDR3nt: TGTGCCAGCAGGGACAGGCAGGGCTATGGCTACACCTTC
v_gene: TRBV18; j_gene: TRBJ1-2; d_gene: .; abundance: few; CDR3aa: CASSLEAQAGSNYGYTF; CDR3nt: TGTGCCAGCTCACTCGAAGCTCAGGCCGGTTCTAACTATGGCTACACCTTC
v_gene: TRBV6-5; j_gene: TRBJ1-3; d_gene: .; abundance: .; CDR3aa: CASRRTSSGNTIYF; CDR3nt: TGTGCCAGCCGCAGAACTAGCTCTGGAAACACCATATATTTT
v_gene: TRBV28; j_gene: TRBJ2-1; d_gene: TRBD2; abundance: .; CDR3aa: CASSSPLGTSGPYGQFF; CDR3nt: TGTGCCAGCAGCTCACCCCTAGGGACTAGCGGACCTTATGGGCAGTTCTTC
v_gene: TRBV28; j_gene: TRBJ2-3; d_gene: .; abundance: few; CDR3aa: CASGRALTQYF; CDR3nt: TGTGCCAGCGGCAGGGCGCTTACGCAGTATTTT
v_gene: TRBV28; j_gene: TRBJ2-5; d_gene: TRBD1; abundance: .; CDR3aa: CASSLFTGGSETQYF; CDR3nt: TGTGCCAGCAGTTTATTTACAGGGGGCTCCGAGACCCAGTACTTC
v_gene: TRBV4-1; j_gene: TRBJ2-3; d_gene: .; abundance: .; CDR3aa: CASSQVSQGSYTDTQYF; CDR3nt: TGCGCCAGCAGCCAAGTCAGTCAGGGGTCCTACACAGATACGCAGTATTTT
v_gene: TRBV19; j_gene: TRBJ1-5; d_gene: .; abundance: few; CDR3aa: CASSHRVGNQPQHF; CDR3nt: TGTGCCAGTAGTCACAGGGTAGGGAATCAGCCCCAGCATTTT
v_gene: TRBV6-2/TRBV6-3; j_gene: TRBJ1-2; d_gene: .; abundance: .; CDR3aa: CASSYRSGYTF; CDR3nt: TGTGCCAGCAGTTACCGTTCTGGCTACACCTTC
v_gene: TRBV7-6; j_gene: TRBJ2-1; d_gene: .; abundance: .; CDR3aa: CASSLGGDEQFF; CDR3nt: TGTGCCAGCAGCTTAGGGGGAGATGAGCAGTTCTTC
v_gene: TRBV18; j_gene: TRBJ2-1; d_gene: TRBD1; abundance: .; CDR3aa: CASSPPRGTGGNINEQFF; CDR3nt: TGTGCCAGCTCACCACCGCGGGGGACAGGGGGCAATATCAATGAGCAGTTCTTC
v_gene: TRBV29-1; j_gene: TRBJ1-5; d_gene: .; abundance: .; CDR3aa: CSAGRGAGQPQHF; CDR3nt: TGCAGCGCGGGAAGGGGCGCTGGGCAGCCCCAGCATTTT